A single sample is the source of the 27 T cell receptor beta chains below, sequenced in a study of blood T cell repertoires in COVID-19. Assay: immunoSEQ multiplex PCR; the TCRdb copy retains only in-frame clones and omits some. The table has around 300,000 clones, around 90% seen once; the top ten hold roughly 2.1%. The sample was peripheral blood. These receptors all come from a man aged 18 to 35 with active or convalescent COVID-19.

V gene TRBV4-1 combines with J gene TRBJ2-5, with 12 bases identical to TRBD2. V lost 1 base to trimming and J lost 5 bases; unmatched junction nucleotides: 2. This CDR3 spans 15 amino acids. Germline-derived CDR1 and CDR2 are MGHRA and YSYEKL. The CDR3, as DNA: TGCGCCAGCAGCCAAGTTACTAGCGGGAGGGAGACCCAGTACTTC. Its protein product is CASSQVTSGRETQYF.

This chain uses TRBV20-1 with TRBJ2-3, with D perhaps matching TRBD1 (6 bases). Trimming took off 2 bases at V and 14 bases at J, with 14 bases between the two ends. Germline V gene sequence: CDR1 DFQATT, CDR2 SNEGSKA (reference sequence). CDR3 length: 11 amino acids. CDR3 region: CSARRDTGTYF. The DNA for the CDR3 is TGCAGTGCTAGACGGGACACCGGAACGTATTTT.

V usage is TRBV6-6 and J usage is TRBJ2-7; 7 positions agree with TRBD1. The V gene end was trimmed by 6 bases and the J gene end by 5 bases; junction bases not matched to a gene: 4. The CDR3 is 12 amino acids. Germline V gene lookup returns CDR1 MNHNY and CDR2 SVGAGI (reference sequence). The DNA for the CDR3 is TGTGCCAGCAGGAGCACAGGGGACGAGCAGTACTTC. The encoded protein is CASRSTGDEQYF.

This sequence joins TRBV28 and TRBJ2-3; TRBD1 is a possible D gene (6 bases). Germline CDR1 reads MDHEN; CDR2 reads SYDVKM. This CDR3 comprises 14 residues. Deletions cut 3 bases from V and 4 bases from J, with 11 bases between. For the CDR3, the DNA is TGTGCCAGCAGTTTTTTACAGGGCTCAGATACGCAGTATTTT. Translating gives CASSFLQGSDTQYF.

The rearrangement joins TRBV2 to TRBJ1-1; D might be TRBD1 (5 bases). CDR3 length: 14 residues. V was shortened by 6 bases and J by 4 bases, with 15 bases between the two germline ends. Germline V lookup: CDR1 SNHLY, CDR2 FYNNEI. This CDR3 reads CASRIMGGVTEAFF. CDR3 DNA sequence: TGTGCCAGCAGGATCATGGGGGGGGTCACTGAAGCTTTCTTT.

V gene TRBV19 combines with J gene TRBJ2-1; D possibly corresponds to TRBD2 (6 bases). V lost 6 bases and J lost 4, with 16 bases in between. CDR3 length: 15 amino acids. Per germline, CDR1 LNHDA and CDR2 SQIVND (reference sequence). CDR3 sequence reads: CASRRGGGVYNEQFF. Here the CDR3 DNA reads TGTGCCAGTAGGCGCGGTGGCGGGGTATACAATGAGCAGTTCTTC.

The chain joins TRBV2 to TRBJ2-5, with a tentative D call TRBD2 (7 bases). The J call may be faulty, since TRBJ2-7 better matches the DNA end. Per germline, CDR1 SNHLY and CDR2 FYNNEI. The length of the CDR3 is 12 residues. The CDR3: CASIGGAYEQYF. Here the CDR3 DNA reads TGTGCCAGCATAGGGGGGGCCTACGAGCAGTACTTC.

The chain carries TRBV5-1 and TRBJ2-7; D is undetermined. V was pared by 7 bases and J by 4 bases, with 21 bases between. CDR3 size: 15 residues. Looked up from germline, CDR1 is SGHRS and CDR2 is YFSETQ. CDR3 protein: CASSEVVPGQYEQYF. CDR3 DNA: TGCGCCAGCTCCGAGGTAGTTCCCGGCCAGTACGAGCAGTACTTC.

The chain is built from TRBV24-1 and TRBJ2-7, with TRBD2 matching over 13 bases. Germline CDR1 is KGHDR and CDR2 is SFDVKD. The CDR3 has 16 residues. V trimming: 4 bases; J trimming: 3 bases; junction bases outside the gene matches: 5. CDR3 DNA sequence: TGTGCCACCAGTGACGCGACTAGCGGGAGGATCTACGAGCAGTACTTC. Translating gives CATSDATSGRIYEQYF.

The J gene is TRBJ2-3, the V gene TRBV7-8, with 8 nucleotides matching TRBD2. The length of the CDR3 is 17 residues. Germline V CDR1 and CDR2: SGHVS, FQNEAQ. With V trimmed by 1 base and J by 0 bases, 6 bases remained unmatched. CDR3 protein: CASSLGLGGGSTDTQYF. Written as DNA, the CDR3 is TGTGCCAGCAGCTTAGGTCTTGGCGGGGGGAGCACAGATACGCAGTATTTT.

This chain joins TRBV5-1 and TRBJ1-4; 7 nucleotides align to TRBD1. Germline CDR1 SGHRS, CDR2 YFSETQ. This CDR3 region has 15 residues. V was clipped by 1 base and J by 8 bases; unmatched bases: 8. The CDR3 DNA reads as TGCGCCAGCAGCTTGTCAGGGGGTGACCGGGAAAAACTGTTTTTT. This codes for CASSLSGGDREKLFF.

This clone was detected once. The chain couples TRBV5-6 to TRBJ2-1; D may be TRBD2 (5 bases). Trimming removed 4 bases from V and 8 bases from J, with 13 bases in between. Germline V gene lookup returns CDR1 SGHDT and CDR2 YYEEEE. CDR3 length: 13 amino acids. The CDR3: CASSPRGFYEQFF. Written as DNA, the CDR3 is TGTGCCAGCAGCCCGAGAGGGTTCTATGAGCAGTTCTTC. Full variable domain (rest looked up from reference TRBV5-6 and TRBJ2-1): DAGVTQSPTHLIKTRGQQVTLRCSPKSGHDTVSWYQQALGQGPQFIFQYYEEEERQRGNFPDRFSGHQFPNYSSELNVNALLLGDSALYLCASSPRGFYEQFFGPGTRLTVL.

The chain has TRBV2 and TRBJ2-3; no clear D. The CDR3 consists of 12 residues. Looked up from germline, CDR1 is SNHLY and CDR2 is FYNNEI. V was pared by 5 bases and J by 6 bases, with 9 bases between. CDR3 loop: CASSYSGDTQYF. The CDR3 DNA is TGTGCCAGCAGTTACAGTGGGGATACGCAGTATTTT.

The chain uses TRBV7-2 and TRBJ1-2; D is possibly TRBD1 (6 bases). V was cut by 4 bases and J by 8 bases, with 14 bases left in between. The CDR3 has 13 residues. The germline V gene has CDR1 SGHTA and CDR2 FQGNSA. The CDR3 DNA reads TGTGCCAGCAGCTCCTCAGGGGTATTGGGCTACACCTTC. This gives the protein CASSSSGVLGYTF.

The V gene is TRBV27, the J gene TRBJ2-2; a possible D gene is TRBD2 (6 bases). Between the trimmed V and J ends, which lost 2 bases and 6 bases, there was a span of 16 bases. The CDR3 consists of 16 residues. Germline lookup yields CDR1 MNHEY and CDR2 SMNVEV (reference sequence). CDR3 nucleotides: TGTGCCAGCAGTTTAGGGGGAGGAGGTGCGCCCGGGGAGCTGTTTTTT. Its translation is CASSLGGGGAPGELFF.

This clone was picked up one time. The chain links TRBV19 to TRBJ2-2, with D maybe TRBD1 (7 bases). Trimming removed 7 bases from V and 4 bases from J, with 19 bases in between. Germline CDR1 and CDR2: LNHDA and SQIVND (reference sequence). CDR3 size: 16 residues. The CDR3 DNA follows: TGTGCCAGTAACCGGGTGCGGGACAGCGGCACCGGGGAGCTGTTTTTT. The encoded protein is CASNRVRDSGTGELFF.

V is TRBV27 and J is TRBJ1-2; 8 bases map to TRBD1. Germline CDR1 reads MNHEY; CDR2 reads SMNVEV (reference sequence). V trimming: 3 bases; J trimming: 3 bases; junction bases outside the gene matches: 3. There are 14 residues in the CDR3. CDR3 protein: CASSFGGQDYGYTF. CDR3 DNA sequence: TGTGCCAGCAGTTTTGGGGGACAGGACTATGGCTACACCTTC.

The CDR3 sequence: CASSRTPPGISGNTIYF. CDR3 nucleotides: TGTGCCAGCTCCCGGACCCCTCCGGGAATCTCTGGAAACACCATATATTTT. The genes are TRBV18 and TRBJ1-3; no reliable D call. Per the germline V gene, CDR1 is KGHSH and CDR2 is LQKENI. The CDR3 totals 17 residues. V gave up 6 bases and J gave up 0 bases, with 18 bases separating them.

CDR3 sequence (DNA): TGTGCCAGCAGTAAAAAGGCGGGTAATACCTACGAGCAGTACTTC. It yields the protein CASSKKAGNTYEQYF. V is TRBV6-5 and J is TRBJ2-7; D is possibly TRBD2 (5 bases). The CDR3 extends over 15 amino acids. Trimming removed 5 bases at V and 2 bases at J, with 16 bases between. Germline V gene sequence: CDR1 MNHEY, CDR2 SVGAGI.

Only a few counts were recorded for this clone. The rearrangement links TRBV5-1 to TRBJ2-3, with D possibly being TRBD2 (6 bases). Trimming shortened V by 0 bases and J by 2 bases, and 13 bases separated the two germline ends. Germline-derived CDR1 and CDR2 are SGHRS and YFSETQ. This CDR3 comprises 16 residues. Here the CDR3 reads CASSLGASVNTDTQYF. CDR3 sequence (DNA): TGCGCCAGCAGCTTGGGGGCTAGCGTAAACACAGATACGCAGTATTTT.

The CDR3 DNA reads TGCGCCAGCAGTCGGACAGGGGGTTGGGACGAGCAGTACTTC. This encodes CASSRTGGWDEQYF. The chain has TRBV4-1 and TRBJ2-7; 10 bases align to TRBD1. The CDR3 has 14 amino acids. With V trimmed by 6 bases and J by 5 bases, 7 bases remained unmatched. The germline V gene encodes CDR1 MGHRA and CDR2 YSYEKL.

This sequence joins TRBV19 and TRBJ1-5; TRBD1 agrees at 7 bases. The germline V gene encodes CDR1 LNHDA and CDR2 SQIVND (reference sequence). V was pared by 6 bases and J by 5 bases, with 10 bases of the junction left unmatched. CDR3 length: 15 amino acids. CDR3 sequence (DNA): TGTGCCAGTAGCGAGGGGGACAGCTACTATCAGCCCCAGCATTTT. Translation: CASSEGDSYYQPQHF.

The V call is TRBV6-6, the J call TRBJ2-3; 8 positions agree with TRBD2. Germline CDR1 MNHNY, CDR2 SVGAGI (reference sequence). The V segment lost 6 bases and the J segment 0 bases; nucleotides outside the gene matches: 11. The CDR3 is made up of 17 amino acids. The CDR3 nucleotides read TGTGCCAGCAGCCGAGGGCCGGGACTAGGAAGCACAGATACGCAGTATTTT. Its protein product is CASSRGPGLGSTDTQYF.

V gene TRBV6-4 combines with J gene TRBJ1-5, with D perhaps matching TRBD1 (6 bases). The CDR3 has 15 residues. The ends were cut back, 5 bases at V and 3 bases at J, with 14 bases in the middle. Germline CDR1 and CDR2: MRHNA and SNTAGT. CDR3 sequence: CASSPDSTYNQPQHF. The DNA for the CDR3 is TGTGCCAGCAGTCCGGACAGTACTTACAATCAGCCCCAGCATTTT.

CDR3 sequence (DNA): TGTGCCAGCAGCCGAGCGGGGGGCGCGTCCTATGGCTACACCTTC. Its protein product is CASSRAGGASYGYTF. The chain employs TRBV6-2 or TRBV6-3 and TRBJ1-2; D might be TRBD1 (6 bases). The germline V gene has CDR1 MNHEY and CDR2 SVGEGT. V dropped 6 bases and J dropped 4 bases, with 18 bases sitting between them. The CDR3 length is 15 residues.

This chain uses TRBV7-9 with TRBJ2-7; TRBD1 is a possible D gene (5 bases). The CDR3 contains 14 residues. Trimming removed 4 bases from V and 5 bases from J, with 15 bases in between. Germline V gives CDR1 SEHNR, CDR2 FQNEAQ (reference sequence). The CDR3 protein is CASSYFPGLHEQYF. As DNA, the CDR3 is TGTGCCAGCAGCTATTTCCCAGGGCTCCACGAGCAGTACTTC.

The chain is built from TRBV18 and TRBJ1-1, with a possible D match to TRBD1 (6 bases). CDR1 is KGHSH and CDR2 is LQKENI in the germline V gene. The CDR3 totals 17 residues. Deletions cut 1 base from V and 0 bases from J, with 15 bases between. The CDR3, as DNA: TGTGCCAGCTCACCACGCGAAACAGGGAGCATGAACACTGAAGCTTTCTTT. This sequence encodes CASSPRETGSMNTEAFF.